This entry lists 31 T cell receptor beta chains sequenced from one sample in a study of low-dose radiotherapy and immunotherapy resistance in tumors (dated by TCRdb to 2021 to 2024). The sample's time point label, decoded: before trial treatment. The sequencing machine was an Illumina HiSeq 2500. Superscript III and a set of TRAV- and TRBV-specific primers were used to synthesize first-strand cDNA, so that both TCRalpha and TCRbeta chains were covered. TCRs were amplified for 20 PCR cycles with Phusion, using a constant-region primer paired with the adapter attached to the V primers. The public reads were reprocessed in TCRdb via fastp at Q25 and MiXCR, keeping in-frame beta chains. Every CDR3 protein is listed once, alongside the most common genes and DNA of its rows. In all, the sample holds under 90,000 distinct CDR3 sequences, and roughly a sixth of those were seen once. 2.5% to 3.5% of the sample is held by the ten biggest clonotypes.

The sample consisted of PBMCs, taken before treatment. The receptors derive from a male donor with prostate cancer.

This clonotype was recorded at least ten times. The chain combines TRBV7-9 with TRBJ2-3; the D is unclear. Between the trimmed V and J ends, which lost 2 bases and 7 bases, there was a span of 4 bases. The CDR3 spans 11 residues. Germline CDR1 SEHNR, CDR2 FQNEAQ (reference sequence). The CDR3: CASSLFNTQYF. The CDR3 DNA follows: TGTGCCAGCAGCTTATTTAATACGCAGTATTTT.

This clonotype was picked up many times. This chain connects TRBV14 to TRBJ1-3; tentatively, D is TRBD1 (5 bases). This CDR3 region has 16 residues. V lost 4 bases and J lost 2, with 15 bases in between. Germline assignment: CDR1 SGHDN and CDR2 FVKESK. For the CDR3, the DNA is TGTGCCAGCAGCCGATGGCGGGGGACCGCTGGAAACACCATATATTTT. It yields the protein CASSRWRGTAGNTIYF. Full variable domain (remainder filled in from reference TRBV14 and TRBJ1-3): EAGVTQFPSHSVIEKGQTVTLRCDPISGHDNLYWYRRVMGKEIKFLLHFVKESKQDESGMPNNRFLAERTGGTYSTLKVQPAELEDSGVYFCASSRWRGTAGNTIYFGEGSWLTVV.

As to this clonotype: A far bigger clonotype differs at one base, so this is likely a read error. The CDR3 DNA reads as TGCGGCCTCAGTGGTATGTCCTACAATGAGCAGTTCTTC. Protein product: CGLSGMSYNEQFF. V usage is TRBV20-1 and J usage is TRBJ2-7; D not certain. The J call may not be correct, given that the DNA end is closer to TRBJ2-1. Germline V gives CDR1 DFQATT, CDR2 SNEGSKA (reference sequence). The CDR3 loop spans 13 amino acids.

This clonotype was counted between two and nine times. The rearrangement uses TRBV20-1 and TRBJ1-5; no clear D gene. Per germline, CDR1 DFQATT and CDR2 SNEGSKA (reference sequence). The CDR3 runs to 13 residues. Trimming shortened V by 1 base and J by 3 bases, and 7 bases separated the two germline ends. The CDR3 DNA reads as TGCAGTGCTAGAGTCGGGTTCAATCAGCCCCAGCATTTT. It translates to CSARVGFNQPQHF.

Only a few counts were recorded for this clonotype. The V gene is TRBV20-1, the J gene TRBJ2-7; 10 bases map to TRBD1. Germline values: CDR1 DFQATT, CDR2 SNEGSKA (reference sequence). The CDR3 totals 15 residues. J gave up 6 bases and V 2 bases, and 10 bases lay outside the gene matches. CDR3 DNA: TGCAGTGCTAGACCCCCCGGGGACAGGGGAGGCGAGCAGTACTTC. It codes for CSARPPGDRGGEQYF.

This clonotype was detected many times. The CDR3 region has the DNA TGTGCCAGCAGTCGTACGTACAATGAGCAGTTCTTC. Its translation is CASSRTYNEQFF. V gene TRBV6-8 combines with J gene TRBJ2-1; D remains ambiguous. Germline lookup yields CDR1 MNHGY and CDR2 SAAAGT. The CDR3 totals 12 residues. With 5 bases removed from V and 4 bases from J, the gap between germline ends came to 6 bases.

To note about this clonotype: Only one base separates this from a far larger clonotype, so it likely reflects a read error. CDR3 coding DNA: TGTGCCAGCAGCTCTGCGACCACCTACAATGAGCAGTACTTC. It yields the protein CASSSATTYNEQYF. The chain links TRBV7-9 to TRBJ2-7; D not resolved. Trimming took off 4 bases at V and 7 bases at J, with 17 bases between the two ends. Germline values: CDR1 SEHNR, CDR2 FQNEAQ (reference sequence). The CDR3 loop spans 14 amino acids.

This rearrangement joins TRBV6-2 or TRBV6-3 to TRBJ2-2, with D uncertain. V dropped 6 bases and J dropped 8 bases, with 10 bases sitting between them. The CDR3 has 12 amino acids. In germline, CDR1 is MNHEY, CDR2 SVGEGT. This chain's CDR3 is CASSPPVGELFF. CDR3 sequence (DNA): TGTGCCAGCAGCCCCCCAGTGGGGGAGCTGTTTTTT.

This clonotype was detected ten times or more. The chain uses TRBV10-3 and TRBJ2-3, with D uncertain. This CDR3 is built from 14 residues. The V gene lost 2 bases and the J gene lost 1 base, with 7 bases spanning the gap. CDR1 and CDR2 (germline): ENHRY, SYGVKD. The CDR3 DNA follows: TGTGCCATCAGTGAGGTGGTGGGCACAGATACGCAGTATTTT. Amino acid sequence: CAISEVVGTDTQYF.

This clonotype was counted ten times or more. This chain joins TRBV20-1 and TRBJ1-2, with D perhaps TRBD1 (5 bases). The CDR3 loop spans 17 amino acids. CDR1 and CDR2 from the germline V gene are DFQATT and SNEGSKA (reference sequence). V dropped 4 bases and J dropped 5 bases, with 26 bases sitting between them. The CDR3 loop is CSAINPGGTMTWYGYTF. CDR3 nucleotides: TGCAGTGCTATCAACCCTGGGGGGACTATGACCTGGTATGGCTACACCTTC.

This clonotype was detected ten times or more. The CDR3 sequence: CASSSLAASGGGGGEQFF. The CDR3 nucleotides are TGTGCCAGCAGCTCCCTCGCCGCTAGCGGGGGTGGGGGGGGTGAGCAGTTCTTC. The chain combines TRBV13 with TRBJ2-1, with TRBD2 matching 10 bases. Germline values: CDR1 PRHDT, CDR2 FYEKMQ (reference sequence). The CDR3 has 18 amino acids. The trim removed 4 bases at V and 9 bases at J, leaving 18 bases unmatched.

This clonotype was recorded at least ten times. This rearrangement joins TRBV20-1 to TRBJ2-5, with 7 nucleotides matching TRBD1. The germline gives CDR1 DFQATT, CDR2 SNEGSKA (reference sequence). CDR3 length: 14 residues. Germline trimming cut 2 bases from V and 1 base from J; bases unmatched to any gene: 4. The CDR3 DNA follows: TGCAGTGCTAGAATTGGGACAGTCCAAGAGACCCAGTACTTC. Translated, it gives CSARIGTVQETQYF.

This clonotype was recorded once. A much larger clone lies one base from this, so it may be a read error. The chain employs TRBV5-1 and TRBJ2-7; D gene uncertain. The germline CDR1 and CDR2 sequences are SGHRS and YFSETQ. The CDR3 covers 14 residues. The CDR3 protein is CANSFYQDTYEQYF. The CDR3 nucleotides read TGTGCCAACAGCTTTTACCAGGATACCTACGAGCAGTACTTC.

This clonotype was seen many times. V usage is TRBV5-5 and J usage is TRBJ2-7; D is possibly TRBD2 (5 bases). The length of the CDR3 is 15 residues. CDR1 and CDR2 from the germline V gene are SGHKS and YYEKEE (reference sequence). The V end lost 1 base, the J end lost 0 bases, and 11 bases lay between the germline ends. CDR3: CASSLRDWSSYEQYF. CDR3 nucleotide sequence: TGTGCCAGCAGCTTGCGGGATTGGAGCTCCTACGAGCAGTACTTC.

In its sample, this clonotype was seen a few times. This chain joins TRBV3-1 and TRBJ2-1; 8 bases fit TRBD2. The ends lost 4 bases at V and 9 bases at J; junction bases unmatched: 11. The CDR3 has 15 residues. CDR1 and CDR2 from the germline V gene are LGHDT and YNNKEL (reference sequence). CDR3 residues: CASSRPVSGAIEQFF. The CDR3 DNA reads TGTGCCAGCAGCCGCCCCGTTAGCGGGGCTATTGAGCAGTTCTTC.

This clonotype was recorded at least ten times. This chain links TRBV2 with TRBJ2-5, with TRBD2 matching over 7 bases. The CDR3 extends over 13 amino acids. The V and J ends lost 4 bases and 5 bases, in that order; junction bases with no gene match: 4. The germline V gene has CDR1 SNHLY and CDR2 FYNNEI. CDR3 nucleotides: TGTGCCAGCAGTGGGGGACTACTGGAGACCCAGTACTTC. Amino acids: CASSGGLLETQYF.

The V gene is TRBV30, the J gene TRBJ1-1; D is ambiguous. This CDR3 is built from 15 residues. Germline assignment: CDR1 GTSNPN and CDR2 SVGIG (reference sequence). V was pared by 0 bases and J by 6 bases, with 17 bases between. CDR3 sequence reads: CAWSVYSDREAEAFF. In nucleotides, the CDR3 is TGTGCCTGGAGTGTCTATTCCGATAGGGAGGCTGAAGCTTTCTTT.

The table lists this clonotype with many counts. The V call is TRBV7-2, the J call TRBJ2-1; 7 nucleotides agree with TRBD1. CDR1 is SGHTA and CDR2 is FQGNSA in the germline V gene. CDR3 length: 14 residues. The trim removed 5 bases at V and 1 base at J, leaving 2 bases unmatched. The CDR3 DNA reads as TGTGCCAGCAGCCGACAGGGATCCTACAATGAGCAGTTCTTC. Its protein product is CASSRQGSYNEQFF.

Many counts were recorded for this clonotype. The chain joins TRBV13 to TRBJ2-3; D gene ambiguous. Trimming pared 8 bases from V and 3 bases from J, leaving 12 bases between. Per the germline V gene, CDR1 is PRHDT and CDR2 is FYEKMQ (reference sequence). The CDR3 loop spans 13 amino acids. The CDR3 protein is CASGVGRTDTQYF. The CDR3 region has the DNA TGTGCCAGCGGTGTAGGCAGGACAGATACGCAGTATTTT.

The sample holds a few counts of this clonotype. One end of the junction fails to match germline, which may point to a read error. The chain couples TRBV12-3 or TRBV12-4 to TRBJ2-7; D might be TRBD2 (6 bases). The CDR3 consists of 12 residues. The CDR3 protein is CASRAGTGDLNF. Here the CDR3 DNA reads TGTGCCAGCAGGGCCGGGACGGGGGATTTGAACTTC.

Many counts were recorded for this clonotype. This sequence joins TRBV5-1 and TRBJ1-1; 7 bases map to TRBD1. This CDR3 region has 17 residues. V shed 2 bases, J shed 0 bases, and the junction held 10 bases outside the gene matches. Germline CDR1 is SGHRS and CDR2 is YFSETQ. DNA of the CDR3: TGCGCCAGCAGCTTCAGGCGACAGGGTTCAATGAACACTGAAGCTTTCTTT. Its protein product is CASSFRRQGSMNTEAFF.

In its sample, this clonotype was seen many times. The V call is TRBV7-9, the J call TRBJ2-5; D might be TRBD1 (5 bases). CDR3 length: 14 amino acids. CDR1 is SEHNR and CDR2 is FQNEAQ in the germline V gene (reference sequence). Trimming stripped 5 bases from V and 1 base from J, with 11 bases between. The CDR3 region is CASSVSTAQETQYF. The CDR3 bases are TGTGCCAGCAGCGTCTCGACAGCCCAAGAGACCCAGTACTTC.

This clonotype was observed many times. The genes are TRBV7-2 and TRBJ1-2; a weak D match, TRBD1 (5 bases). CDR3 length equals 13 residues. Germline CDR1 SGHTA, CDR2 FQGNSA. Trimming took 5 bases from V and 7 from J, leaving 14 bases between them. Here the CDR3 reads CASSPRRGGGYTF. The CDR3 nucleotides read TGTGCCAGCAGCCCGAGGAGGGGCGGTGGCTACACCTTC. The variable domain in full, completed from reference TRBV7-2 and TRBJ1-2, reads GAGVSQSPSNKVTEKGKDVELRCDPISGHTALYWYRQSLGQGLEFLIYFQGNSAPDKSGLPSDRFSAERTGGSVSTLTIQRTQQEDSAVYLCASSPRRGGGYTFGSGTRLTVV.

The sample holds a few counts of this clonotype. CDR3 loop: CASSGTNYNEQFF. The CDR3 nucleotides are TGTGCCAGCAGCGGGACAAACTACAATGAGCAGTTCTTC. This chain connects TRBV9 to TRBJ2-1; D perhaps matches TRBD1 (5 bases). Trimming stripped 3 bases from V and 3 bases from J, with 7 bases between. The CDR3 runs to 13 residues. CDR1 is SGDLS, CDR2 YYNGEE, per germline.

This clonotype has at least ten counts. The chain links TRBV7-6 to TRBJ2-3; 8 bases agree with TRBD2. Germline V gene lookup returns CDR1 SGHVS and CDR2 FNYEAQ. The junction had 13 bases not matched to a gene; V was cut back by 1 base and J by 10 bases. The CDR3 loop spans 16 amino acids. Written as DNA, the CDR3 is TGTGCCAGCAGCTTAGGACGAAGCGGGGGATCGGGGGCGCAGTATTTT. As protein: CASSLGRSGGSGAQYF.

In its sample, this clonotype was seen many times. The V gene is TRBV4-2, the J gene TRBJ1-4; D not resolved. There are 15 residues in the CDR3. Germline CDR1 and CDR2: LGHNA and YNFKEQ. Between the trimmed V and J ends, which lost 1 base and 4 bases, there was a span of 10 bases. The chain's CDR3 is CASSQVMGDNEKLFF. CDR3 nucleotide sequence: TGTGCCAGCAGCCAAGTAATGGGCGATAATGAAAAACTGTTTTTT.

This clonotype has at least ten counts. V and J are TRBV29-1 and TRBJ2-7; D gene unclear. The CDR3 spans 13 residues. Between the trimmed V and J ends, which lost 3 bases and 7 bases, there was a span of 16 bases. In germline, CDR1 is SQVTM, CDR2 ANQGSEA. CDR3 loop: CSVEVGPVGEQYF. DNA of the CDR3: TGCAGCGTTGAGGTAGGGCCAGTGGGAGAGCAGTACTTC.

The CDR3 nucleotides read TGTGCCAGCAGCCCCTGGAACACCGGGGAGCTGTTTTTT. Translating it yields CASSPWNTGELFF. The rearrangement uses TRBV5-6 and TRBJ2-2, with D uncertain. Trimming left V 4 bases short and J 1 base short, with 5 bases between. The length of the CDR3 is 13 residues. Germline V gives CDR1 SGHDT, CDR2 YYEEEE.

This clonotype was found many times. The gene calls are TRBV7-3 and TRBJ2-2; 7 bases line up with TRBD2. The CDR3 has 17 amino acids. Looked up from germline, CDR1 is SGHTA and CDR2 is FQGTGA. Germline trimming cut 0 bases from V and 5 bases from J; bases unmatched to any gene: 9. The CDR3 sequence: CASSLTLGGERTGELFF. In DNA form, the CDR3 reads TGTGCCAGCAGCTTAACCCTTGGGGGGGAGCGAACCGGGGAGCTGTTTTTT. Full variable domain (missing parts from reference TRBV7-3 and TRBJ2-2): GAGVSQTPSNKVTEKGKYVELRCDPISGHTALYWYRQSLGQGPEFLIYFQGTGAADDSGLPNDRFFAVRPEGSVSTLKIQRTERGDSAVYLCASSLTLGGERTGELFFGEGSRLTVL.

Of note for this clonotype: A far larger clone is just one base off, so this is likely a read error. The gene calls are TRBV13 and TRBJ2-5, with D possibly matching TRBD2 (5 bases). Per the germline V gene, CDR1 is PRHDT and CDR2 is FYEKMQ (reference sequence). Trimming cost V 5 bases and J 11 bases, with 18 bases left between them. The CDR3 runs to 13 residues. The CDR3 loop is CASSPSPYNEQYF. The CDR3 DNA reads as TGTGCCAGCAGCCCTAGCCCCTACAATGAGCAGTACTTC.

Points on this clonotype: A far larger clone is one base from this, pointing to a likely read error. This chain links TRBV6-1 with TRBJ2-1; perhaps TRBD2 as D (5 bases). CDR1 and CDR2 (germline): MNHNS, SASEGT. V dropped 5 bases and J dropped 10 bases, with 15 bases sitting between them. This CDR3 region has 13 residues. Written as DNA, the CDR3 is TGTGCCAGCAGTAGCGGACCGTCCTACGAGCAGTTCTTC. Translating it yields CASSSGPSYEQFF.